These 16 T cell receptor beta chains were sequenced from one sample in a study of T cells in Graves' hyperthyroidism and ophthalmopathy. It was RNA transcripts that yielded the amplified TCR beta CDR3 regions. RT-PCR in the first round (using the HTBI primer set) targeted the TCR CDR3. TCRdb reprocessed the multiplex PCR reads via MiXCR and lists one record per CDR3 protein. The table records hundreds of thousands of distinct CDR3 sequences, about 15% of them present only once. The sample comprised blood. Source of these receptors: a man younger than 35 with Graves' ophthalmopathy.

This clonotype has only a few counts. The genes are TRBV5-1 and TRBJ1-4; D might be TRBD1 (6 bases). Germline V lookup: CDR1 SGHRS, CDR2 YFSETQ. This CDR3 contains 13 residues. V lost 2 bases and J 7 bases, leaving 9 bases between the germline ends. This CDR3 reads CASSFQGSEKLFF. DNA of the CDR3: TGCGCCAGCAGCTTCCAGGGGAGTGAAAAACTGTTTTTT. The whole variable domain, filled in from reference TRBV5-1 and TRBJ1-4, reads KAGVTQTPRYLIKTRGQQVTLSCSPISGHRSVSWYQQTPGQGLQFLFEYFSETQRNKGNFPGRFSGRQFSNSRSEMNVSTLELGDSALYLCASSFQGSEKLFFGSGTQLSVL.

In its sample, this clonotype was seen many times. The rearrangement links TRBV28 to TRBJ2-2; 8 bases fit TRBD1. There are 13 residues in the CDR3. Trimming at V came to 9 bases and at J to 6 bases, leaving 6 bases not matched to a gene. Germline V lookup: CDR1 MDHEN, CDR2 SYDVKM. This CDR3 is CASINRGAGELFF. The CDR3 DNA follows: TGTGCCAGTATAAACAGGGGGGCCGGGGAGCTGTTTTTT.

As regards this clonotype: A much larger clone is a single base away; this may be a read error. The chain carries TRBV12-3 or TRBV12-4 and TRBJ1-3; D is unclear. CDR3 size: 14 residues. The CDR3 reads CASSLRFSGNPIYF. The CDR3 bases are TGTGCCAGCAGTTTGAGGTTCTCTGGAAACCCCATATATTTT.

In its sample, this clonotype was seen a few times. The chain links TRBV10-2 to TRBJ1-1; TRBD1 matches 7 bases. CDR3 length equals 14 residues. Germline CDR1 and CDR2: WSHSY and SAAADI. Trimming cost V 10 bases and J 3 bases; bases outside gene matches: 11. In DNA, the CDR3 is TGCGCCACTCGAGCCGACAGGGCGGACACTGAAGCTTTCTTT. Encoded protein: CATRADRADTEAFF.

The sample holds many counts of this clonotype. This chain connects TRBV20-1 to TRBJ2-7; TRBD1 aligns across 7 bases. Germline lookup yields CDR1 DFQATT and CDR2 SNEGSKA (reference sequence). Trimming at V came to 0 bases and at J to 0 bases, leaving 11 bases not matched to a gene. The CDR3 is 17 residues long. In DNA form, the CDR3 reads TGCAGTGCTAGAGATGGGAACCGGGACAGTATCTCCTACGAGCAGTACTTC. It encodes CSARDGNRDSISYEQYF.

This clonotype was seen repeatedly, ten times or more. The chain employs TRBV7-8 and TRBJ1-2; perhaps TRBD1 as D (6 bases). The ends were cut back, 0 bases at V and 8 bases at J, with 13 bases in the middle. The CDR3 is 14 residues long. CDR1 is SGHVS and CDR2 is FQNEAQ in the germline V gene. CDR3 coding DNA: TGTGCCAGCAGCTTAGCAGAGGGGGTTAGGGGCTACACCTTC. Protein: CASSLAEGVRGYTF. Full variable domain (outside the CDR3, taken from reference TRBV7-8 and TRBJ1-2): GAGVSQSPRYKVAKRGQDVALRCDPISGHVSLFWYQQALGQGPEFLTYFQNEAQLDKSGLPSDRFFAERPEGSVSTLKIQRTQQEDSAVYLCASSLAEGVRGYTFGSGTRLTVV.

This clonotype was recorded at least ten times. The chain employs TRBV9 and TRBJ2-7; D unresolved. The CDR3 extends over 14 amino acids. Per the germline V gene, CDR1 is SGDLS and CDR2 is YYNGEE. V gave up 0 bases and J gave up 6 bases, with 13 bases separating them. The CDR3 reads CASSVDPASVEQYF. Written as DNA, the CDR3 is TGTGCCAGCAGCGTAGATCCCGCCAGCGTCGAGCAGTACTTC.

This clonotype occurred a few times. The rearrangement links TRBV6-5 to TRBJ2-4; 7 bases line up with TRBD1. The CDR3 spans 14 residues. Unmatched junction bases numbered 1, after V lost 0 bases and J lost 5 bases. Germline V gene data show CDR1 as MNHEY and CDR2 as SVGAGI. In nucleotides, the CDR3 is TGTGCCAGCAGTTACTCGGGACAGCAAAACATTCAGTACTTC. Translated, it gives CASSYSGQQNIQYF.

This clonotype was seen a few times. The rearrangement joins TRBV19 to TRBJ2-2, with D possibly being TRBD2 (5 bases). CDR1 LNHDA and CDR2 SQIVND come from the germline V gene (reference sequence). With 3 bases removed from V and 6 bases from J, the gap between germline ends came to 11 bases. The CDR3 spans 14 residues. The CDR3 protein is CASSIDPEAGELFF. CDR3 coding DNA: TGTGCCAGTAGTATCGACCCGGAGGCCGGGGAGCTGTTTTTT.

The genes are TRBV11-2 and TRBJ2-3; D is uncertain. The germline gives CDR1 SGHAT, CDR2 FQNNGV. There are 14 residues in the CDR3. The ends were cut back, 5 bases at V and 2 bases at J, with 11 bases in the middle. The CDR3 loop reads CASSSGVPTDTQYF. The CDR3 DNA reads as TGTGCCAGCAGCAGTGGGGTCCCCACAGATACGCAGTATTTT.

The gene calls are TRBV18 and TRBJ2-2, with no clear D. Germline V CDR1 and CDR2: KGHSH, LQKENI. The CDR3 sequence is 16 residues long. Trimming removed 3 bases at V and 6 bases at J, with 17 bases between. CDR3 residues: CASSPYPIAGAGELFF. The DNA of the CDR3 is TGTGCCAGCTCACCTTACCCCATTGCAGGCGCCGGGGAGCTGTTTTTT.

This clonotype was seen at least ten times. The V call is TRBV5-1, the J call TRBJ1-1, with 7 positions matching TRBD1. Germline V CDR1 and CDR2: SGHRS, YFSETQ. With V trimmed by 1 base and J by 3 bases, 12 bases remained unmatched. The CDR3 sequence is 17 residues long. The CDR3 coding sequence is TGCGCCAGCAGCTTGTGGGGAGCTAGAGGGGGCTACACTGAAGCTTTCTTT. Amino acids: CASSLWGARGGYTEAFF.

This clonotype was observed a few times. The junction does not match germline at one end; this may be a read error. J is TRBJ2-7 and V is TRBV11-3; D is unclear. There are 16 residues in the CDR3. Looked up from germline, CDR1 is SGHNT and CDR2 is YENEEA. DNA for the CDR3: TGTGCCAGCAGCTTAGCGTATGGCAGAAACTCCTACGAGCAGCACTTC. Residues: CASSLAYGRNSYEQHF. The variable domain in full, with the rest retrieved from reference TRBV11-3 and TRBJ2-7, is EAGVVQSPRYKIIEKKQPVAFWCNPISGHNTLYWYLQNLGQGPELLIRYENEEAVDDSQLPKDRFSAERLKGVDSTLKIQPAELGDSAVYLCASSLAYGRNSYEQHFGPGTRLTVT.

This clonotype was seen repeatedly, ten times or more. The V gene is TRBV27, the J gene TRBJ2-2, with 10 nucleotides matching TRBD2. The CDR3 covers 14 residues. Germline V gene lookup returns CDR1 MNHEY and CDR2 SMNVEV (reference sequence). Trimming took 6 bases from V and 5 from J; bases not matched to a gene: 3. CDR3 DNA: TGTGCCAGCAGACCAGCGGGAGGGACCGGGGAGCTGTTTTTT. It codes for CASRPAGGTGELFF.

The V and J genes are TRBV19 and TRBJ1-3; the D is unclear. CDR3 length: 15 residues. Germline V gene lookup returns CDR1 LNHDA and CDR2 SQIVND (reference sequence). V lost 9 bases and J lost 0, with 15 bases in between. The CDR3 region is CASKPLPSSGNTIYF. DNA for the CDR3: TGTGCCAGCAAGCCTTTACCGAGCTCTGGAAACACCATATATTTT. Variable domain in full (rest from reference TRBV19 and TRBJ1-3): DGGITQSPKYLFRKEGQNVTLSCEQNLNHDAMYWYRQDPGQGLRLIYYSQIVNDFQKGDIAEGYSVSREKKESFPLTVTSAQKNPTAFYLCASKPLPSSGNTIYFGEGSWLTVV.

CDR3 loop: CASSQDPYNSPLHF. As DNA, the CDR3 is TGCGCCAGCAGCCAAGATCCTTATAATTCACCCCTCCACTTT. The chain uses TRBV4-1 and TRBJ1-6; no definite D call. Germline lookup yields CDR1 MGHRA and CDR2 YSYEKL. The CDR3 has 14 residues. Trimming stripped 0 bases from V and 4 bases from J, with 4 bases between.